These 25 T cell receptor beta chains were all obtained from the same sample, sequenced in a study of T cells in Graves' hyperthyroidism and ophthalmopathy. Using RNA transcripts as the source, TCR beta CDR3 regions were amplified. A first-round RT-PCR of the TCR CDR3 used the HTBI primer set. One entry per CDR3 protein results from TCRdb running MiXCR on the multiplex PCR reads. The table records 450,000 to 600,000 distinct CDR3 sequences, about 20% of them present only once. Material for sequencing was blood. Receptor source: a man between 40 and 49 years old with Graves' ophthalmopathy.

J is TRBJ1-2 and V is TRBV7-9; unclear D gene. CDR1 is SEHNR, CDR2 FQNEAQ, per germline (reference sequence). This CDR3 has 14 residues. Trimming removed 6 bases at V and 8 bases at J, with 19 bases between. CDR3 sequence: CASSYLTTTEGYTF. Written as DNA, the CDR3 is TGTGCCAGCAGTTACCTGACCACGACGGAAGGCTACACCTTC.

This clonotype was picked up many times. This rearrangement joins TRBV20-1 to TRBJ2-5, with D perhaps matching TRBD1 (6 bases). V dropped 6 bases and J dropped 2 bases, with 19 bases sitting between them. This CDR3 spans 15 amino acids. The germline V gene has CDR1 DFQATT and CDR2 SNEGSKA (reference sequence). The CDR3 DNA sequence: TGCAGTGCCCCAGCAATACAGGGTCGGCAAGAGACCCAGTACTTC. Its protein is CSAPAIQGRQETQYF.

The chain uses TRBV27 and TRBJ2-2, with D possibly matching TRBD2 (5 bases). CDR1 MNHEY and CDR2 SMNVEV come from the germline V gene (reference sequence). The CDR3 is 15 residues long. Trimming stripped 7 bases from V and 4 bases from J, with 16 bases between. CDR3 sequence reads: CASTAGGPGTGELFF. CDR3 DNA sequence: TGTGCCAGCACTGCGGGCGGACCGGGCACCGGGGAGCTGTTTTTT.

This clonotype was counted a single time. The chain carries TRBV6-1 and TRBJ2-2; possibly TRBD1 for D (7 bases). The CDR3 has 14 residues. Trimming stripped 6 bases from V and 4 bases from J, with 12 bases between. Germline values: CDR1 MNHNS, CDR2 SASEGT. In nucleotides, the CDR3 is TGTGCCAGCAGCCACAGGGGACTCACCGGGGAGCTGTTTTTT. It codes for CASSHRGLTGELFF.

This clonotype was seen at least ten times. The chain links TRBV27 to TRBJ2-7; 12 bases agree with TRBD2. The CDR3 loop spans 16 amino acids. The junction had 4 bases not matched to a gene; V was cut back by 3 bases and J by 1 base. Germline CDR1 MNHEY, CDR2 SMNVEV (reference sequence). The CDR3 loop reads CASSFRTSGRSYEQYF. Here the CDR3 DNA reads TGTGCCAGCAGTTTTCGAACTAGCGGGAGGTCCTACGAGCAGTACTTC.

The CDR3: CASSEFARDPYEQYF. Written as DNA, the CDR3 is TGTGCCAGCAGTGAATTTGCGAGAGACCCCTACGAGCAGTACTTC. V is TRBV6-1 and J is TRBJ2-7; no definite D call. CDR1 MNHNS and CDR2 SASEGT come from the germline V gene. V lost 2 bases and J lost 2, with 13 bases in between. This CDR3 region has 15 residues.

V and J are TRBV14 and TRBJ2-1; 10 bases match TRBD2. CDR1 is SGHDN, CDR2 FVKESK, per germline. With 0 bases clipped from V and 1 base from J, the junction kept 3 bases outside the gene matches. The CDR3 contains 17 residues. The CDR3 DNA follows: TGTGCCAGCAGCCAAGATCGGACTAGCGGTTCCTACAATGAGCAGTTCTTC. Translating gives CASSQDRTSGSYNEQFF.

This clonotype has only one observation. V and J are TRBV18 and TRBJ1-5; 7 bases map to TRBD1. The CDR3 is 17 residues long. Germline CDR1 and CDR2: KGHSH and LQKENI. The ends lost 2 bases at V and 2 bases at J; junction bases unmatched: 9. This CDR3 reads CASSPLGTGAGNQPQHF. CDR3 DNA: TGTGCCAGCTCACCATTGGGAACAGGGGCAGGCAATCAGCCCCAGCATTTT.

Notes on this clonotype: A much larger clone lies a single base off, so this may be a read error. The CDR3 DNA reads as TGTGCCGGCAGGAAGGGGGGGCCAGGGAATGAGCAGTTCTTC. This gives the protein CAGRKGGPGNEQFF. The chain has TRBV7-9 and TRBJ2-1; a weak D match, TRBD2 (7 bases). Looked up from germline, CDR1 is SEHNR and CDR2 is FQNEAQ (reference sequence). The CDR3 spans 14 residues.

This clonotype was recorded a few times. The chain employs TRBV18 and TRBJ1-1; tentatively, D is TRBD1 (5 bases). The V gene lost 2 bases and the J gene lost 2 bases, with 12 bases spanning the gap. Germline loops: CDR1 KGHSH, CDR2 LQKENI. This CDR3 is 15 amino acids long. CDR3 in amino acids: CASSPGSGTNTEAFF. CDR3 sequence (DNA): TGTGCCAGCTCACCAGGGTCTGGGACCAACACTGAAGCTTTCTTT.

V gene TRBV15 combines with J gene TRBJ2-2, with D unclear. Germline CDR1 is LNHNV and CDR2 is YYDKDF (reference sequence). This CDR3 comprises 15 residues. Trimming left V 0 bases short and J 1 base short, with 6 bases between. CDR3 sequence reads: CATSRDSGNTGELFF. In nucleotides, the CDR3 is TGTGCCACCAGCAGAGATTCCGGGAACACCGGGGAGCTGTTTTTT.

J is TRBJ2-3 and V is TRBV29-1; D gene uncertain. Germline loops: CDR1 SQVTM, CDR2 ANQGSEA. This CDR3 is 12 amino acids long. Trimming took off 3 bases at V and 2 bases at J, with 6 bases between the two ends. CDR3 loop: CSVEADTDTQYF. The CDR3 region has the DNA TGCAGCGTTGAGGCAGACACAGATACGCAGTATTTT.

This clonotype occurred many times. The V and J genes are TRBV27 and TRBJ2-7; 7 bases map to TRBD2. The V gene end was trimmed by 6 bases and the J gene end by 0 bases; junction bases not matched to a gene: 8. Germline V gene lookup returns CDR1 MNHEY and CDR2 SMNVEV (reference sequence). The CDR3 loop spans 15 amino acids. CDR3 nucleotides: TGTGCCAGCAGCTACAGCGGGGTGAGCTCCTACGAGCAGTACTTC. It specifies CASSYSGVSSYEQYF.

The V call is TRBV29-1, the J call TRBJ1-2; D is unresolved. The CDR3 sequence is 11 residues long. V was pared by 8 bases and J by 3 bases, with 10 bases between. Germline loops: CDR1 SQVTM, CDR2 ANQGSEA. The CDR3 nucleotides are TGCAGCCCCCGGCCCGACTATGGCTACACCTTC. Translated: CSPRPDYGYTF.

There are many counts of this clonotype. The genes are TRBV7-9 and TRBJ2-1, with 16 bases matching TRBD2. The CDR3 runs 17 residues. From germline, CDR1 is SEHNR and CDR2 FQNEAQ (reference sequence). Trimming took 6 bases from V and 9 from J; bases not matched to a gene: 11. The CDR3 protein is CASRRQGLAGGPGEQFF. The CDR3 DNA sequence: TGTGCCAGCAGAAGGCAGGGACTAGCGGGAGGGCCCGGTGAGCAGTTCTTC.

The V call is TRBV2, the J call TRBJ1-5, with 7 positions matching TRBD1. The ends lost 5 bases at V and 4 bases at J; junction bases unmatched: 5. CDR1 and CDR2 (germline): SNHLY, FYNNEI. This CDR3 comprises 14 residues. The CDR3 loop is CASSPTGTNQPQHF. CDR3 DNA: TGTGCCAGCAGTCCGACAGGGACAAATCAGCCCCAGCATTTT.

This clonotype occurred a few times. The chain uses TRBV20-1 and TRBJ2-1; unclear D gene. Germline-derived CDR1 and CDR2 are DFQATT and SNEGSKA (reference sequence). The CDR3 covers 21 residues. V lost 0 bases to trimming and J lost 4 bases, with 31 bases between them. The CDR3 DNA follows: TGCAGTGCTAGAGATACCGGAGCCCCCCTAAGACGAGTAAGATTATACAATGAGCAGTTCTTC. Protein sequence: CSARDTGAPLRRVRLYNEQFF.

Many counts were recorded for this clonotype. This CDR3 is CAISDRLRDRGQDGYTF. CDR3 sequence (DNA): TGTGCCATCAGTGACCGACTCCGGGACAGGGGGCAGGATGGCTACACCTTC. V usage is TRBV10-3 and J usage is TRBJ1-2, with 12 bases identical to TRBD1. The length of the CDR3 is 17 residues. CDR1 and CDR2 from the germline V gene are ENHRY and SYGVKD. Unmatched junction bases numbered 11, after V lost 3 bases and J lost 6 bases.

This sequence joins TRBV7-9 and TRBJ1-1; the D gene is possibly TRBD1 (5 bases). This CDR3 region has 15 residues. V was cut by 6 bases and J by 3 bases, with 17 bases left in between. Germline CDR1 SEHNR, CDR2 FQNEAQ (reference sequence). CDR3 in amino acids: CASSHIPPGDTEAFF. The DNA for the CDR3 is TGTGCCAGCAGTCACATCCCGCCGGGGGACACTGAAGCTTTCTTT.

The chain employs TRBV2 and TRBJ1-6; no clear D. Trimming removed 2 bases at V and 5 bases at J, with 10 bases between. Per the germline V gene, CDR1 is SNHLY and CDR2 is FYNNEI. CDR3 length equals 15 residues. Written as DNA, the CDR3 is TGTGCCAGCAGTGAACGCCTCTCAAATAATTCACCCCTCCACTTT. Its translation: CASSERLSNNSPLHF.

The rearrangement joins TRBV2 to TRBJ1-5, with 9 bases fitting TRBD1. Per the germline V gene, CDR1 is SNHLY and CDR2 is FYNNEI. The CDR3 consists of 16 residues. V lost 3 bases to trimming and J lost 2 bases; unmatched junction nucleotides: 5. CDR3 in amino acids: CASSETGGQRNQPQHF. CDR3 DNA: TGTGCCAGCAGTGAGACAGGGGGTCAACGCAATCAGCCCCAGCATTTT.

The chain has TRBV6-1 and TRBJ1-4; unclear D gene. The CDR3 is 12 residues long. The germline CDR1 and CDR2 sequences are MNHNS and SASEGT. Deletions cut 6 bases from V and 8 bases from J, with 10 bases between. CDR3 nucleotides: TGTGCCAGCAGAAATCCGGGCGAAAAACTGTTTTTT. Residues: CASRNPGEKLFF.

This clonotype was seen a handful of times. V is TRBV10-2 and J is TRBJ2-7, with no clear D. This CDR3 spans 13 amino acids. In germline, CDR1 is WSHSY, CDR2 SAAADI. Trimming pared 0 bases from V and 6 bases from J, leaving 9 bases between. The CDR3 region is CASSESTAAEQYF. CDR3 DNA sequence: TGCGCCAGCAGTGAGTCTACGGCCGCCGAGCAGTACTTC.

CDR3 in DNA: TGTGCCAGCAGCGTTAATGCGGGAAGCTCCTACGAGCAGTACTTC. Translated: CASSVNAGSSYEQYF. The chain combines TRBV9 with TRBJ2-7; a weak D match, TRBD2 (6 bases). The CDR3 has 15 residues. The germline gives CDR1 SGDLS, CDR2 YYNGEE. Trimming removed 2 bases at V and 0 bases at J, with 12 bases between.

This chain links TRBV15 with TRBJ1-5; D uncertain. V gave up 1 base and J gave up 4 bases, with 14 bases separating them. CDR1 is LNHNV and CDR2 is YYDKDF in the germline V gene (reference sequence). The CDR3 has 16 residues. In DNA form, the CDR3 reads TGTGCCACCAGCAGAGCCTCGGGCGGATATAATCAGCCCCAGCATTTT. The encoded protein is CATSRASGGYNQPQHF.